This TCR beta chain was sequenced in a study of control samples from healthy donors and cancer patients. TCRdb's table, derived via immunoSEQ multiplex PCR, lists solely in-frame clones and lacks some. The sample yields 45,000 to 60,000 clones, approximately 90% seen once. The sequenced sample consisted of PBMCs. The source of this sequence is a man aged 30-40 years with colorectal cancer.

The CDR3 protein is CASSLFAAGVDEQYF. CDR3 coding DNA: TGTGCCAGCAGTTTATTCGCGGCAGGGGTCGACGAGCAGTACTTC. V and J are TRBV27 and TRBJ2-7; TRBD1 might be the D (6 bases). Deletions cut 1 base from V and 5 bases from J, with 15 bases between. Germline V CDR1 and CDR2: MNHEY, SMNVEV (reference sequence). The CDR3 has 15 amino acids.